This is a list of T cell receptor beta chains from one sample in a study of T cell responses to AZD1222 COVID-19 vaccine. TCRdb's table, derived via immunoSEQ multiplex PCR, lists solely in-frame clones and lacks some. The table has about 190,000 clones, around 92% seen once. Sequencing was performed on peripheral blood, taken on day 0 of AZD1222 vaccination. These receptors all stem from an adult in good health. Both conserved end residues are part of each CDR3. D genes are given only for firm matches. For some rows the clone size is stated as once, few or many, or as a class when expanded; others skip it.

J,size,V,D,CDR3,DNA
TRBJ1-1,once,TRBV30,.,CAWGVGQLNTEAFF,TGTGCCTGGGGTGTTGGCCAGTTGAACACTGAAGCTTTCTTT
TRBJ2-7,.,TRBV27,TRBD1,CASRTTGGDWDEQYF,TGTGCCAGCAGAACAACAGGGGGCGATTGGGACGAGCAGTACTTC
TRBJ2-5,.,TRBV11-1,.,CASSLTGLKETQYF,TGTGCCAGCAGTCTGACAGGTTTGAAAGAGACCCAGTACTTC
TRBJ2-2,.,TRBV11-2,.,CASSLAVGVVGELFF,TGTGCCAGCAGCTTAGCGGTGGGAGTTGTCGGGGAGCTGTTTTTT
TRBJ1-5,.,TRBV7-2,.,CASSLVRHGNQPQHF,TGTGCCAGCAGCTTAGTTCGGCATGGCAATCAGCCCCAGCATTTT
TRBJ1-1,.,TRBV11-2,.,CASSLSGQYTEAFF,TGTGCCAGCAGCTTAAGTGGGCAGTACACTGAAGCTTTCTTT
TRBJ1-1,.,TRBV2,TRBD1,CASSRDREAFF,TGTGCCAGCAGCCGGGACAGGGAAGCTTTCTTT
TRBJ1-5,.,TRBV15,.,CATSRDRSTSNQPQHF,TGTGCCACCAGCAGAGACCGCAGTACTAGCAATCAGCCCCAGCATTTT
TRBJ2-1,.,TRBV1,.,CTSSPDPRGYYNEQFF,TGCACCAGCAGCCCCGATCCCCGGGGGTACTACAATGAGCAGTTCTTC
TRBJ2-7,.,TRBV30,.,CAWSEGGGGPYEQYF,TGTGCCTGGAGTGAGGGGGGAGGGGGGCCCTACGAGCAGTACTTC
TRBJ1-1,few,TRBV27,.,CASTSNTEAFF,TGTGCCAGCACCTCGAACACTGAAGCTTTCTTT
TRBJ2-7,.,TRBV9,TRBD2,CASSIKPGLAGTEQYF,TGTGCCAGCAGCATTAAACCGGGACTAGCGGGAACGGAGCAGTACTTC
TRBJ1-2,.,TRBV29-1,TRBD1,CSVRQGDNYGYTF,TGCAGCGTTAGGCAGGGGGATAACTATGGCTACACCTTC
TRBJ2-1,.,TRBV13,TRBD1,CASSSPRDRANEQFF,TGTGCCAGCAGCTCGCCCCGGGACAGGGCGAATGAGCAGTTCTTC
TRBJ1-2,.,TRBV5-6,.,CASSLVGRGGGYGYTF,TGTGCCAGCAGCTTGGTGGGAAGGGGAGGTGGCTATGGCTACACCTTC
TRBJ2-1,.,TRBV7-8,.,CASSPYNEQFF,TGTGCCAGCAGCCCATACAATGAGCAGTTCTTC
TRBJ2-7,.,TRBV28,.,CASSPRFWGYEQYF,TGTGCCAGCAGTCCTCGGTTTTGGGGCTACGAGCAGTACTTC
TRBJ1-6,.,TRBV9,.,CASSPPQGNNSPLHF,TGTGCCAGCAGCCCGCCCCAGGGAAACAATTCACCCCTCCACTTT
TRBJ2-5,.,TRBV27,.,CASSDQETQYF,TGTGCCAGCAGTGACCAAGAGACCCAGTACTTC
TRBJ2-7,.,TRBV7-8,.,CASSLALRSDGEQYF,TGTGCCAGCAGCTTAGCACTCCGGTCAGACGGCGAGCAGTACTTC
TRBJ1-1,.,TRBV30,.,CAWSKGNEAFF,TGTGCCTGGAGTAAAGGGAATGAAGCTTTCTTT
TRBJ2-2,.,TRBV6-6,TRBD2,CASTRRTSGSYGGELFF,TGTGCCAGCACTCGAAGAACTAGCGGGAGTTATGGCGGGGAGCTGTTTTTT
TRBJ2-2,.,TRBV7-8,.,CASSFTTNTGELFF,TGTGCCAGCAGCTTCACAACGAACACCGGGGAGCTGTTTTTT
TRBJ2-5,once,TRBV11-2,TRBD2,CASSKTSGETQYF,TGTGCCAGCAGTAAGACTAGCGGCGAGACCCAGTACTTC
TRBJ1-2,.,TRBV30,.,CAWSRHGVYGYTF,TGTGCCTGGAGTCGACACGGGGTCTATGGCTACACCTTC
TRBJ2-5,.,TRBV7-2,.,CASSLDGRGPETQYF,TGTGCCAGCAGCTTAGATGGGCGCGGGCCGGAGACCCAGTACTTC
TRBJ2-7,.,TRBV27,.,CASSLSAGPYEQYF,TGTGCCAGCAGTTTATCCGCGGGGCCGTACGAGCAGTACTTC
TRBJ1-4,.,TRBV5-4,.,CASRSPDGREGEKLFF,TGTGCCAGCAGATCCCCAGATGGTAGGGAAGGCGAAAAACTGTTTTTT
TRBJ1-6,.,TRBV21-1,.,CASSCWSDQTYYNSPLHF,TGTGCCAGCAGCTGTTGGTCAGATCAGACCTACTATAATTCACCCCTCCACTTT
TRBJ2-3,once,TRBV7-9,TRBD2,CSLGRESTDTQYF,TGTAGCTTGGGGCGGGAGAGTACGGATACGCAGTATTTT
TRBJ2-5,once,TRBV3-1/TRBV3-2,.,CASSQDKNRVETQYF,TGTGCCAGCAGCCAAGACAAGAACAGGGTCGAGACCCAGTACTTC
TRBJ2-3,.,TRBV25-1,.,CASSEAPPRSDTQYF,TGTGCCAGCAGTGAAGCCCCCCCGAGGTCGGATACGCAGTATTTT
TRBJ2-5,.,TRBV7-9,TRBD2,CASSLATSALQETQYF,TGTGCCAGCAGCTTAGCCACTAGCGCCCTCCAAGAGACCCAGTACTTC
TRBJ1-1,.,TRBV7-3,.,CASSLTESNTEAFF,TGTGCCAGCAGCTTAACGGAAAGTAACACTGAAGCTTTCTTT
TRBJ2-1,.,TRBV5-5,.,CASSLDPVNEQFF,TGTGCCAGCAGCTTGGACCCGGTGAATGAGCAGTTCTTC
TRBJ2-7,.,TRBV7-9,.,CAGQRGGSYEQYF,TGTGCCGGACAGAGGGGGGGCTCCTACGAGCAGTACTTC
TRBJ1-4,.,TRBV19,.,CASSPYFNYEKLFF,TGTGCCAGTAGCCCCTATTTCAATTATGAAAAACTGTTTTTT
TRBJ1-6,.,TRBV14,TRBD1,CASSPGTGGFSYNSPLHF,TGTGCCAGCAGCCCTGGGACAGGGGGCTTTTCCTATAATTCACCCCTCCACTTT
TRBJ1-1,once,TRBV6-5,.,CASIWGSTEAFF,TGTGCCAGCATCTGGGGCTCCACTGAAGCTTTCTTT
TRBJ2-7,few,TRBV27,TRBD1,CASSLYRGHEQYF,TGTGCCAGCAGTTTATACAGGGGGCACGAGCAGTACTTC
TRBJ2-5,.,TRBV5-1,TRBD1,CASSLGQGAWETQYF,TGCGCCAGCAGCCTAGGACAGGGGGCGTGGGAGACCCAGTACTTC
TRBJ2-6,.,TRBV5-4,.,CASSLEPGRGSGANVLTF,TGTGCCAGCAGCTTGGAACCGGGACGGGGCTCTGGGGCCAACGTCCTGACTTTC
TRBJ1-4,.,TRBV4-3,TRBD1,CASSRRDSLNEKLFF,TGCGCCAGCAGCCGAAGGGACAGCCTAAATGAAAAACTGTTTTTT
TRBJ1-2,.,TRBV9,.,CASSVGTGGSTF,TGTGCCAGCAGCGTAGGAACGGGCGGCAGCACCTTC
TRBJ2-2,.,TRBV9,.,CASSVGGTGELFF,TGTGCCAGCAGCGTAGGCGGTACCGGGGAGCTGTTTTTT
TRBJ1-1,.,TRBV6-5,TRBD1,CASSYRAGTDPAFF,TGTGCCAGCAGTTACAGGGCAGGGACAGATCCGGCTTTCTTT
TRBJ1-2,.,TRBV6-5,.,CASSYGGGRDYGYTF,TGTGCCAGCAGTTACGGGGGAGGCAGGGACTATGGCTACACCTTC
TRBJ2-7,.,TRBV5-1,TRBD1,CATRDRTYEQYF,TGCGCCACCCGGGACAGAACCTACGAGCAGTACTTC
TRBJ2-2,.,TRBV10-3,.,CAISESGVEELFF,TGTGCCATCAGTGAGTCGGGGGTCGAGGAGCTGTTTTTT
TRBJ2-7,once,TRBV7-6,.,CASSLEVDPGSAEQYF,TGTGCCAGCAGCTTAGAGGTCGACCCCGGTAGTGCCGAGCAGTACTTC
TRBJ2-3,.,TRBV5-4,TRBD2,CASSPTSGRATDTQYF,TGTGCCAGCAGCCCGACTAGCGGGAGGGCTACAGATACGCAGTATTTT
TRBJ2-2,few,TRBV7-3,TRBD2,CASSPGGLAGVNTGELFF,TGTGCCAGCAGCCCTGGAGGTCTGGCGGGAGTAAACACCGGGGAGCTGTTTTTT
TRBJ1-4,.,TRBV9,TRBD1,CASSVRGLRGEKLFF,TGTGCCAGCAGCGTAAGGGGGCTCAGGGGTGAAAAACTGTTTTTT
TRBJ1-1,.,TRBV5-6,TRBD1,CASSLEGQPAYGEAFF,TGTGCCAGCAGCTTGGAGGGACAGCCCGCCTATGGTGAAGCTTTCTTT
TRBJ2-7,.,TRBV29-1,TRBD1,CSVDYQGASYEQYF,TGCAGCGTGGATTATCAGGGGGCATCCTACGAGCAGTACTTC
TRBJ2-5,.,TRBV30,TRBD2,CAWSGGLATGETQYF,TGTGCCTGGAGTGGGGGACTAGCGACGGGTGAGACCCAGTACTTC
TRBJ2-1,.,TRBV5-6,TRBD2,CASSLLGLAGNNEQFF,TGTGCCAGCAGCTTGTTAGGACTAGCGGGGAACAATGAGCAGTTCTTC
TRBJ1-1,once,TRBV19,.,CASSKDPTSITEAFF,TGTGCCAGTAGTAAAGACCCTACTTCAATCACTGAAGCTTTCTTT